This T cell receptor (beta chain) is from a study of OX40 agonist ivuxolimab in advanced cancers. Germline trimming cut 3 bases from V and 1 base from J; bases unmatched to any gene: 4. Germline CDR1 reads SGHDT; CDR2 reads YYEEEE. The CDR3 loop spans 15 amino acids. Clones were sequenced by immunoSEQ multiplex PCR, and TCRdb holds only the in-frame ones, with some missing. The data show about 25,000 clones, with about 80% seen just once and 23% held by the top ten. This sequence was found in an adult with an advanced solid tumor such as melanoma, head and neck, liver or kidney cancer. This chain connects TRBV5-6 to TRBJ2-5; 9 nucleotides line up with TRBD1. Sequenced here: CD4+ or CD8+ T cells sorted from blood, sampled in a trial of the OX40 agonist ivuxolimab. CDR3 loop: CASSYSTGGQETQYF. CDR3 bases: TGTGCCAGCAGCTACTCGACAGGGGGCCAAGAGACCCAGTACTTC.